The sequence of this TCR beta chain was determined in a study of control samples from healthy donors and cancer patients (dated by TCRdb to about 2020). Concerning this clone: Its binding antigen is unknown. No base-level quality is on record; no much larger clone is a single base apart.

The library was prepared using the immunoSEQ multiplex PCR assay. Here the immuneACCESS table is served through TCRdb, limited to in-frame sequences with V and J called. Missing clones are a known gap in these copies; in checked studies unresolved V genes cover under half, and the rest lacks a known reason. Counted in this sample were 30,000 or so clones; 70% to 90% of them appeared once. About 3.9% of the sample is in the top ten clones. V loses 4 bases of germline sequence and J loses 1 base, and the interval between the two ends is 13 bases. The CDR3 spans 15 residues, from the cysteine through the phenylalanine. Only the CDR3 region is kept as DNA, spanning 45 bases read in frame from base 1. The germline V gene (reference sequence) specifies SGHNT as CDR1 and YYREEE as CDR2.

The specimen sequenced was formalin-fixed, paraffin-embedded tissue. The rearrangement joined TRBV5-4 to TRBJ2-3; the D region is possibly TRBD1 or TRBD2, each matching across 6 bases. The clonotype comes from a female donor with melanoma. The DNA sequence is as follows: TGTGCCAGCAGCCCTCGGGGGCAGGGCACAGATACGCAGTATTTT. Its translation reads: CASSPRGQGTDTQYF.